One and the same sample provided the 31 T cell receptor beta chains below, sequenced in a study of PD-L1 blockade in urothelial cancer. Time point specified: pretreatment peripheral blood. TCRdb's table, derived via immunoSEQ multiplex PCR, lists solely in-frame clones and lacks some. The sample has 40,000 or so clones, roughly 82% seen once; the top ten hold almost 7%. This material consisted of PBMCs, taken around atezolizumab (anti-PD-L1) treatment. The receptors stem from a man in his fifties or sixties with urothelial cancer.

The chain uses TRBV30 and TRBJ1-1; D is unresolved. CDR3 length: 12 amino acids. Germline V gene sequence: CDR1 GTSNPN, CDR2 SVGIG (reference sequence). The V end was cut by 0 bases, the J end by 5 bases, with 7 bases between. CDR3 DNA sequence: TGTGCCTGGAGTGTAACCGGTACTGAAGCTTTCTTT. Amino acid sequence: CAWSVTGTEAFF. Using reference TRBV30 and TRBJ1-1 for the parts outside the CDR3, the full variable domain is SQTIHQWPATLVQPVGSPLSLECTVEGTSNPNLYWYRQAAGRGLQLLFYSVGIGQISSEVPQNLSASRPQDRQFILSSKKLLLSDSGFYLCAWSVTGTEAFFGQGTRLTVV.

The rearrangement links TRBV7-2 to TRBJ1-5; no firm D call. The V gene's germline CDR1 is SGHTA and CDR2 FQGNSA. Between the trimmed V and J ends, which lost 1 base and 7 bases, there was a span of 5 bases. The CDR3 runs 12 residues. CDR3 region: CASSLVLQPQHF. The CDR3 DNA sequence: TGTGCCAGCAGCTTAGTTTTACAGCCCCAGCATTTT. Full variable domain (outside the CDR3, taken from reference TRBV7-2 and TRBJ1-5): GAGVSQSPSNKVTEKGKDVELRCDPISGHTALYWYRQSLGQGLEFLIYFQGNSAPDKSGLPSDRFSAERTGGSVSTLTIQRTQQEDSAVYLCASSLVLQPQHFGDGTRLSIL.

This sequence joins TRBV7-9 and TRBJ1-1; perhaps TRBD1 as D (6 bases). Trimming took off 2 bases at V and 4 bases at J, with 8 bases between the two ends. Germline CDR1 reads SEHNR; CDR2 reads FQNEAQ (reference sequence). The length of the CDR3 is 13 residues. CDR3 region: CASSLTGITEAFF. For the CDR3, the DNA is TGTGCCAGCAGCTTAACAGGGATCACTGAAGCTTTCTTT.

The chain joins TRBV7-9 to TRBJ2-2; weak D call: TRBD1 (5 bases). This CDR3 has 15 amino acids. Germline CDR1 is SEHNR and CDR2 is FQNEAQ (reference sequence). V was clipped by 1 base and J by 6 bases, with 12 bases between them. The DNA of the CDR3 is TGTGCCAGCAGCTTAGGGCAGGGTGACGCCGGGGAGCTGTTTTTT. Its translation is CASSLGQGDAGELFF.

The chain employs TRBV5-1 and TRBJ1-4; D is unclear. CDR1 and CDR2 from the germline V gene are SGHRS and YFSETQ. V lost 6 bases, J lost 5 bases, and 17 bases lay in between. This CDR3 spans 15 amino acids. CDR3 in DNA: TGCGCCAGCACCGTGAACCGGGGTCTGAATGAAAAACTGTTTTTT. Its protein is CASTVNRGLNEKLFF.

This clone was seen only a few times. The gene calls are TRBV30 and TRBJ2-1; 10 bases fit TRBD2. CDR3 length: 13 amino acids. Germline CDR1 and CDR2: GTSNPN and SVGIG (reference sequence). V lost 2 bases and J lost 15; bases outside the gene matches: 10. The CDR3 nucleotides read TGTGCCTGGAGTCTAGCGGGAGACGCGTGGGTGTTCTTC. It encodes CAWSLAGDAWVFF.

This clone was recorded only once. The J gene is TRBJ2-3, the V gene TRBV2; 9 bases line up with TRBD1. With 3 bases clipped from V and 4 bases from J, the junction kept 2 bases outside the gene matches. Germline-derived CDR1 and CDR2 are SNHLY and FYNNEI. The CDR3 contains 14 residues. The DNA for the CDR3 is TGTGCCAGCAGTGAGGACAGGGGAGCAGATACGCAGTATTTT. Its translation is CASSEDRGADTQYF.

This chain links TRBV7-8 with TRBJ2-1; D gene uncertain. Looked up from germline, CDR1 is SGHVS and CDR2 is FQNEAQ. This CDR3 spans 15 amino acids. V lost 1 base, J lost 2 bases, and 9 bases lay in between. CDR3 nucleotide sequence: TGTGCCAGCAGCTTAGATGCTAGAGCCTACAATGAGCAGTTCTTC. It yields the protein CASSLDARAYNEQFF.

The rearrangement uses TRBV7-2 and TRBJ2-2, with TRBD2 matching 12 bases. V lost 1 base and J lost 3; bases outside the gene matches: 6. The CDR3 has 18 amino acids. Germline lookup yields CDR1 SGHTA and CDR2 FQGNSA. CDR3 in DNA: TGTGCCAGCAGCTTAGTCCTAGCGGGGGGGATAGACACCGGGGAGCTGTTTTTT. It specifies CASSLVLAGGIDTGELFF.

The CDR3 here is CASTILAGGRETQYF. The CDR3 DNA reads as TGTGCCAGCACCATTCTAGCGGGGGGGAGGGAGACCCAGTACTTC. The V call is TRBV28, the J call TRBJ2-5, with TRBD2 matching over 12 bases. The CDR3 is made up of 15 amino acids. V lost 7 bases to trimming and J lost 5 bases; unmatched junction nucleotides: 8. Germline CDR1 and CDR2: MDHEN and SYDVKM.

This clone was counted between two and nine times. The genes are TRBV20-1 and TRBJ1-5; D gene unclear. The germline V and J ends were trimmed by 4 bases and 10 bases, with 8 bases remaining between them. The CDR3 covers 10 residues. CDR1 and CDR2 (germline): DFQATT, SNEGSKA (reference sequence). This CDR3 is CSANEAPQHF. Here the CDR3 DNA reads TGCAGTGCTAATGAGGCCCCCCAGCATTTT.

This chain links TRBV19 with TRBJ2-1, with 7 positions matching TRBD1. Trimming took 6 bases from V and 4 from J; bases not matched to a gene: 9. Per germline, CDR1 LNHDA and CDR2 SQIVND (reference sequence). The CDR3 totals 15 residues. For the CDR3, the DNA is TGTGCCAGTAGCAAGACAGGGATTATGTACAATGAGCAGTTCTTC. This sequence encodes CASSKTGIMYNEQFF.

The genes are TRBV2 and TRBJ1-6, with 8 nucleotides matching TRBD1. Germline values: CDR1 SNHLY, CDR2 FYNNEI. V lost 8 bases and J lost 10; bases outside the gene matches: 7. The CDR3 totals 13 residues. CDR3 bases: TGTGCCAGCGGGGACAGGTTTCGCTCACCCCTCCACTTT. This encodes CASGDRFRSPLHF.

This rearrangement joins TRBV4-1 to TRBJ2-3, with unresolved D. Germline CDR1 and CDR2: MGHRA and YSYEKL. The CDR3 length is 16 residues. The germline V and J ends were trimmed by 0 bases and 6 bases, with 16 bases remaining between them. CDR3 nucleotides: TGCGCCAGCAGCCAAGATGGCAGTCTCTCGCTGGATACGCAGTATTTT. It codes for CASSQDGSLSLDTQYF.

The chain links TRBV5-1 to TRBJ1-6; 10 nucleotides align to TRBD1. The germline V gene encodes CDR1 SGHRS and CDR2 YFSETQ. The CDR3 is made up of 17 amino acids. After removal of 0 bases from V and 9 bases from J, the junction contained 9 bases not matched to a gene. CDR3 DNA sequence: TGCGCCAGCAGCTTGGTGATGGGGGGACAGGGGTCTTCACCCCTCCACTTT. Amino acid sequence: CASSLVMGGQGSSPLHF.

The chain has TRBV7-9 and TRBJ1-2; 12 nucleotides match TRBD1. The CDR3 totals 15 residues. Germline CDR1 SEHNR, CDR2 FQNEAQ (reference sequence). J lost 6 bases, V lost 5 bases, and 7 bases had no gene match. CDR3 DNA: TGTGCCAGCAGCGGAAGGGACAGGGGGCGTCATGGCTACACCTTC. It is translated as CASSGRDRGRHGYTF.

This chain joins TRBV28 and TRBJ1-2, with 8 positions matching TRBD1. CDR1 MDHEN and CDR2 SYDVKM come from the germline V gene. The CDR3 sequence is 14 residues long. With V trimmed by 8 bases and J by 2 bases, 7 bases remained unmatched. CDR3 nucleotide sequence: TGTGCCAGCGGATCAAACAGGGGGAACTATGGCTACACCTTC. Its protein product is CASGSNRGNYGYTF.

The rearrangement uses TRBV19 and TRBJ1-2; D may be TRBD1 (5 bases). V lost 3 bases and J 5 bases, leaving 10 bases between the germline ends. Germline CDR1 LNHDA, CDR2 SQIVND (reference sequence). The CDR3 spans 13 residues. The CDR3 DNA is TGTGCCAGTAGTATGAGGGGACTATATGGCTACACCTTC. It translates to CASSMRGLYGYTF.

This chain uses TRBV6-6 with TRBJ1-5; 9 nucleotides match TRBD1. J was trimmed by 6 bases and V by 5 bases; bases with no gene match: 5. CDR1 is MNHNY and CDR2 is SVGAGI in the germline V gene (reference sequence). The CDR3 loop spans 14 amino acids. As DNA, the CDR3 is TGTGCCAGCAGTGCCGGGACAGGGTCTCAGCCCCAGCATTTT. It encodes CASSAGTGSQPQHF.

This sequence joins TRBV7-6 and TRBJ2-1; TRBD2 is a possible D gene (5 bases). The V gene's germline CDR1 is SGHVS and CDR2 FNYEAQ. The CDR3 is made up of 16 amino acids. Trimming stripped 5 bases from V and 0 bases from J, with 14 bases between. As DNA, the CDR3 is TGTGCCAGCAGCAAAATCGGGAAGAGCTCCTACAATGAGCAGTTCTTC. Amino acids: CASSKIGKSSYNEQFF.

The DNA of the CDR3 is TGTGCCAGCGCCAGGGGGAGAAACACCATATATTTT. This gives the protein CASARGRNTIYF. V usage is TRBV28 and J usage is TRBJ1-3; 7 bases are a match to TRBD1. Losses at the gene ends were 8 bases for V and 5 bases for J; bases not matched to a gene: 3. The CDR3 is made up of 12 amino acids. Per the germline V gene, CDR1 is MDHEN and CDR2 is SYDVKM.

The CDR3 sequence: CASSDSTGTGPYGYTF. The CDR3 region has the DNA TGTGCCAGCAGTGATTCGACCGGGACTGGACCTTATGGCTACACCTTC. The chain employs TRBV2 and TRBJ1-2; TRBD1 might be the D (5 bases). The CDR3 loop spans 16 amino acids. Trimming pared 3 bases from V and 5 bases from J, leaving 19 bases between. CDR1 and CDR2 from the germline V gene are SNHLY and FYNNEI.

Here the CDR3 DNA reads TGTGCCATCAGTGAGTCGGTACAGGTGACCTACGAGCAGTACTTC. Translating it yields CAISESVQVTYEQYF. V is TRBV10-3 and J is TRBJ2-7; a possible D gene is TRBD1 (5 bases). Trimming left V 0 bases short and J 2 bases short, with 11 bases between. Germline V gene data show CDR1 as ENHRY and CDR2 as SYGVKD. The CDR3 runs 15 residues.

The V gene is TRBV4-2, the J gene TRBJ1-1; no clear D gene. CDR1 is LGHNA, CDR2 YNFKEQ, per germline. The V gene lost 5 bases and the J gene lost 1 base, with 14 bases spanning the gap. This CDR3 spans 15 amino acids. CDR3 sequence: CASSNSGGPNTEAFF. CDR3 DNA: TGTGCCAGCAGCAATTCCGGAGGCCCGAACACTGAAGCTTTCTTT.

V is TRBV11-2 and J is TRBJ1-5; D is undetermined. V was cut by 0 bases and J by 7 bases, with 7 bases left in between. CDR1 and CDR2 (germline): SGHAT, FQNNGV. CDR3 length equals 13 residues. In DNA, the CDR3 is TGTGCCAGCAGCTTAGATCTCAGGCAGCCCCAGCATTTT. Amino acids: CASSLDLRQPQHF.

The rearrangement uses TRBV2 and TRBJ2-5; 9 bases are shared with TRBD1. The CDR3 contains 14 residues. Unmatched junction bases numbered 5, after V lost 4 bases and J lost 5 bases. Germline lookup yields CDR1 SNHLY and CDR2 FYNNEI. For the CDR3, the DNA is TGTGCCAGCAGTGTGGGACAGGGAGGGGAGACCCAGTACTTC. As protein: CASSVGQGGETQYF.

This chain joins TRBV28 and TRBJ2-7; 9 nucleotides line up with TRBD1. The CDR3 is 15 amino acids. Germline-derived CDR1 and CDR2 are MDHEN and SYDVKM. V trimming: 6 bases; J trimming: 7 bases; junction bases outside the gene matches: 13. CDR3 sequence reads: CASSRVRDREGEQYF. CDR3 coding DNA: TGTGCCAGCAGCCGAGTCCGGGACAGGGAGGGAGAGCAGTACTTC.

V usage is TRBV19 and J usage is TRBJ2-2; the match to TRBD1 covers 8 bases. In germline, CDR1 is LNHDA, CDR2 SQIVND (reference sequence). Germline trimming cut 6 bases from V and 1 base from J; bases unmatched to any gene: 1. This CDR3 is 14 amino acids long. The CDR3 is CASSDRGNTGELFF. The CDR3 region has the DNA TGTGCCAGTAGCGACAGGGGGAACACCGGGGAGCTGTTTTTT.

The chain has TRBV30 and TRBJ1-5, with D tentatively TRBD1 (5 bases). Trimming left V 7 bases short and J 7 bases short, with 11 bases between. The CDR3 has 11 residues. Germline CDR1 and CDR2: GTSNPN and SVGIG (reference sequence). The DNA of the CDR3 is TGTGCCTCGGGGGGGAACCAGCCCCAGCATTTT. This gives the protein CASGGNQPQHF.

The chain's CDR3 is CASSPPGQGNSPLHF. The CDR3 region has the DNA TGTGCCAGCAGCCCTCCGGGACAGGGAAATTCACCCCTCCACTTT. The J gene is TRBJ1-6, the V gene TRBV7-3; 9 nucleotides line up with TRBD1. CDR1 SGHTA and CDR2 FQGTGA come from the germline V gene. The CDR3 runs 15 residues. With 5 bases clipped from V and 7 bases from J, the junction kept 6 bases outside the gene matches.

V usage is TRBV2 and J usage is TRBJ1-4, with 7 bases aligning to TRBD1. V trimming: 5 bases; J trimming: 4 bases; junction bases outside the gene matches: 4. This CDR3 has 14 amino acids. Per the germline V gene, CDR1 is SNHLY and CDR2 is FYNNEI. For the CDR3, the DNA is TGTGCCAGCAGTACAGGGGCCCTTAATGAAAAACTGTTTTTT. It codes for CASSTGALNEKLFF. Filled out from reference TRBV2 and TRBJ1-4, the complete variable domain reads EPEVTQTPSHQVTQMGQEVILRCVPISNHLYFYWYRQILGQKVEFLVSFYNNEISEKSEIFDDQFSVERPDGSNFTLKIRSTKLEDSAMYFCASSTGALNEKLFFGSGTQLSVL.